This passage covers 6 T cell receptor beta chains from one sample sequenced in a study of cytomegalovirus exposure and HLA in healthy donors. PCR involved 60 Vbeta and 13 Jbeta primers. Sequencing was performed with immunoSEQ multiplex PCR; in TCRdb, only in-frame clones are kept and a portion is missing. In total, the table holds 150,000 to 200,000 clones. Sequencing was carried out using PBMCs. Receptor source: a woman aged 18-29 years in good health and CMV-seropositive.

This sequence joins TRBV30 and TRBJ2-5, with TRBD1 matching over 7 bases. V trimming: 1 base; J trimming: 4 bases; junction bases outside the gene matches: 3. The V gene's germline CDR1 is GTSNPN and CDR2 SVGIG (reference sequence). The CDR3 loop spans 13 amino acids. CDR3 sequence: CAWSARQGETQYF. CDR3 sequence (DNA): TGTGCCTGGAGTGCTAGACAGGGAGAGACCCAGTACTTC.

The chain employs TRBV5-1 and TRBJ2-1; 9 bases are a match to TRBD2. V was clipped by 4 bases and J by 0 bases; unmatched bases: 8. This CDR3 spans 17 amino acids. Germline CDR1 reads SGHRS; CDR2 reads YFSETQ. The chain's CDR3 is CASSTGIAGASYNEQFF. The CDR3 coding sequence is TGCGCCAGCAGCACGGGAATAGCGGGGGCCTCCTACAATGAGCAGTTCTTC.

V usage is TRBV18 and J usage is TRBJ1-4; TRBD1 is a possible D gene (5 bases). Trimming shortened V by 2 bases and J by 0 bases, and 13 bases separated the two germline ends. This CDR3 has 17 residues. The V gene's germline CDR1 is KGHSH and CDR2 LQKENI. The CDR3 here is CASSPWGRDSTNEKLFF. DNA for the CDR3: TGTGCCAGCTCACCATGGGGCAGGGATTCAACTAATGAAAAACTGTTTTTT.

This rearrangement joins TRBV19 to TRBJ1-5; D may be TRBD1 (5 bases). The CDR3 is 15 amino acids. CDR1 LNHDA and CDR2 SQIVND come from the germline V gene (reference sequence). V lost 4 bases and J 7 bases, leaving 17 bases between the germline ends. CDR3 region: CASSRERGGGQPQHF. The CDR3 coding sequence is TGTGCCAGTAGTAGGGAAAGGGGAGGCGGGCAGCCCCAGCATTTT.

The chain carries TRBV6-5 and TRBJ2-1; the D gene is possibly TRBD2 (5 bases). There are 16 residues in the CDR3. CDR1 and CDR2 from the germline V gene are MNHEY and SVGAGI. Trimming left V 4 bases short and J 5 bases short, with 18 bases between. CDR3 sequence (DNA): TGTGCCAGCAGTTCCGCGGGTCAACCTTTGAACAATGAGCAGTTCTTC. Its protein is CASSSAGQPLNNEQFF.

The gene calls are TRBV2 and TRBJ2-7; 8 nucleotides align to TRBD2. Germline trimming cut 7 bases from V and 5 bases from J; bases unmatched to any gene: 22. CDR1 is SNHLY and CDR2 is FYNNEI in the germline V gene. This CDR3 spans 18 amino acids. The CDR3, as DNA: TGTGCCAGCAAGGTTCGGGCGGGAGGACGTTTCCGGGACGACGAGCAGTACTTC. Its protein is CASKVRAGGRFRDDEQYF.